Sequencing of this T cell receptor (beta chain) was carried out in a study of T cells after posttransplantation cyclophosphamide listed by TCRdb under 2016. Some background on the complete study: T cell repertoire reconstitution was tracked by TRB sequencing after myeloablative bone marrow transplantation in which posttransplantation cyclophosphamide was used as GVHD prophylaxis. Samples from 30 to 35 PTCy-treated patients, along with samples from 15 to 20 of their related bone marrow donors, underwent antigen receptor sequencing. Blood from all 30 or so PTCy patients who had 1-year posttransplant specimens underwent TRB sequencing. Up to about 3 additional blood samples from 2 to 5.2 years after transplant were also TRB-sequenced in 3 patients, as was pretransplant blood from a handful of patients. Because TRA and TRB clonality correlated tightly in 9 samples, the subsequent TCR analyses were limited to TRB only. Public TRB sequences were queried against a database of over 3,600 sequences associated with responses to pathogens, tumor antigens, self-antigens and alloantigens.

What the work shows at the level of the full study, not this receptor alone: The TRB repertoires of T cells infiltrating skin or the GI tract showed only limited overlap with the TRB repertoires found in blood. Across 45 patients, TRB clonality was highly associated with recipient CMV seropositivity and CMV reactivation, and PTCy diversity was similar to diversity in CNI/methotrexate controls. Donor-recipient similarity was low at 1-2 months but rose over the first year, and later blood repertoires were often dominated by donor CD8+ memory clones.

The CDR3 covers 15 residues, taking in both the cysteine and the phenylalanine. Just the 45-base CDR3 DNA is kept, in frame starting at base 1. Looking up the germline V gene (reference sequence) yields CDR1 MNHEY and CDR2 SMNVEV. Unmatched junction bases come to 13, with V trimmed by 5 bases and J by 7 bases. TRB sequencing was run on genomic DNA with either the immunoSEQ assay at survey resolution or the hsTCRB kit. In the source study's methods: The immunoSEQ software was used for initial read processing, and the LymphoSeq R package was used for repertoire analyses. Clonality was computed as 1 minus normalized Shannon entropy, and a Gini coefficient was also calculated for each TRB dataset. To infer phenotypes in unsorted samples, TRB sequences from sorted subsets of the recipient or donor were mapped onto unsorted samples from the same recipient. TCRdb took this table from immuneACCESS and kept in-frame rearrangements with V and J called. Such tables lack part of the clones; where checked against another copy, unresolved V genes explain under half of the gap, and the rest is unexplained. For V, J and clone size, that table is used; D and trimming come from the DNA. Counted in this sample were 50,000 to 65,000 clones; approximately 86% of them appeared once. 2.5% to 3% of the sample is held by the ten biggest clonotypes.

The PTCy-treated patients were enrolled in a prospective multi-institutional clinical trial. Peripheral blood and bone marrow mononuclear cells were isolated by Ficoll-Hypaque density centrifugation and cryopreserved. Of note for this clone: Its antigen specificity is not known. The input lacks base qualities; no much larger clone sits a single base away.

The V and J segments used are TRBV27 and TRBJ2-5, and 7 junction bases match TRBD1. This receptor was taken from a man younger than 45 with a blood cancer, CMV-positive, and with a related stem cell donor. The source material was PBMCs. The DNA is as follows: TGTGCCAGCAGTCCCTGGACAGGAGGAAGGTGGACCCAGTACTTC. Its protein product is CASSPWTGGRWTQYF.